A single sample is the source of the 21 T cell receptor beta chains below, sequenced in a study of shared clonotypes between healthy human individuals (dated by TCRdb to the early 2020s). CD8 naive samples consisted of CD45RO-negative cells that were positively selected for CCR7, yielding a CD45RA+CCR7+ population without TemRA cells. Library prep was done by the immunoSEQ multiplex PCR assay. In TCRdb, the immuneACCESS table is reduced to in-frame sequences with V and J assigned. These tables do not hold every clone; where another copy was compared, an unresolved V gene accounts for under half, and the others remain unexplained. The sample records roughly 2,000,000 clones, roughly 95% of which are singletons. The ten top clones hold 1.5% to 2% of the sample. The sequencing input was naive CD8+ T cells from PBMCs. The cell subset or site label here, explained by the study, means: CD45RA+CCR7+. Receptors originate from a young man in good health. Some clones in this sample may be carry-over from other donors' samples.

V and J are TRBV28 and TRBJ1-2; D is undetermined. Trimming removed 3 bases from V and 0 bases from J, with 5 bases in between. CDR3 size: 13 residues. Germline values: CDR1 MDHEN, CDR2 SYDVKM. CDR3 protein: CASSFSTNYGYTF. The CDR3 nucleotides are TGTGCCAGCAGTTTTAGTACTAACTATGGCTACACCTTC.

The chain carries TRBV5-1 and TRBJ2-5, with 10 bases aligning to TRBD1. V was pared by 4 bases and J by 5 bases, with 8 bases of the junction left unmatched. CDR3 length equals 15 residues. Germline V gene lookup returns CDR1 SGHRS and CDR2 YFSETQ. The CDR3 region is CASSTDRGMGETQYF. The CDR3 bases are TGCGCCAGCAGCACGGACAGGGGGATGGGGGAGACCCAGTACTTC.

The chain links TRBV27 to TRBJ1-5; the D gene is possibly TRBD1 (5 bases). The CDR3 is 16 amino acids. The V end was cut by 5 bases, the J end by 3 bases, with 17 bases between. CDR1 is MNHEY, CDR2 SMNVEV, per germline (reference sequence). CDR3 sequence: CASSHIQEKPNQPQHF. In DNA, the CDR3 is TGTGCCAGCAGTCACATACAGGAGAAACCCAATCAGCCCCAGCATTTT.

The CDR3 protein is CASSAWGNTEAFF. The CDR3 nucleotides read TGTGCCAGTAGTGCTTGGGGAAACACTGAAGCTTTCTTT. V is TRBV19 and J is TRBJ1-1; D gene unclear. Germline CDR1 is LNHDA and CDR2 is SQIVND (reference sequence). This CDR3 region has 13 residues. Trimming took off 5 bases at V and 2 bases at J, with 9 bases between the two ends.

The table lists this clone with a count of one. V and J are TRBV15 and TRBJ1-3; 7 positions agree with TRBD1. The CDR3 covers 17 residues. V shed 6 bases and J 1 base; nucleotides not matched to a gene: 12. Germline CDR1 is LNHNV and CDR2 is YYDKDF (reference sequence). The CDR3 loop reads CATRGDSPGVSGNTIYF. CDR3 nucleotides: TGTGCCACCAGGGGGGACAGCCCAGGGGTATCTGGAAACACCATATATTTT. Complete variable domain (other parts from reference TRBV15 and TRBJ1-3): DAMVIQNPRYQVTQFGKPVTLSCSQTLNHNVMYWYQQKSSQAPKLLFHYYDKDFNNEADTPDNFQSRRPNTSFCFLDIRSPGLGDTAMYLCATRGDSPGVSGNTIYFGEGSWLTVV.

The chain employs TRBV5-1 and TRBJ1-1; D call uncertain. CDR3 length equals 16 residues. Germline V gene sequence: CDR1 SGHRS, CDR2 YFSETQ. V shed 1 base and J shed 1 base, with 14 bases lying between them. The DNA of the CDR3 is TGCGCCAGCAGCTTGTTCCCGGGTCGGGGGAACACTGAAGCTTTCTTT. Translating gives CASSLFPGRGNTEAFF.

V gene TRBV7-3 combines with J gene TRBJ2-5, with 7 bases identical to TRBD2. With V trimmed by 0 bases and J by 5 bases, 12 bases remained unmatched. The CDR3 runs 17 residues. Germline CDR1 SGHTA, CDR2 FQGTGA. The CDR3 DNA reads TGTGCCAGCAGCTTAACCGCAGGAGCGGGGTTGCTCGAGACCCAGTACTTC. Translation: CASSLTAGAGLLETQYF.

This clone was observed once. This sequence joins TRBV6-1 and TRBJ2-7; D is tentatively TRBD1 or TRBD2 (6 bases each). This CDR3 region has 16 residues. V dropped 4 bases and J dropped 3 bases, with 19 bases sitting between them. Germline V gives CDR1 MNHNS, CDR2 SASEGT. The CDR3 DNA is TGTGCCAGCAGTGGCCCTGGGGGGCTCTATTTCTACGAGCAGTACTTC. Amino acids: CASSGPGGLYFYEQYF.

The rearrangement uses TRBV28 and TRBJ2-3; D is unclear. The V gene's germline CDR1 is MDHEN and CDR2 SYDVKM. The germline V and J ends were trimmed by 2 bases and 0 bases, with 9 bases remaining between them. The CDR3 spans 15 residues. The CDR3 is CASSLRVVSTDTQYF. The CDR3 DNA reads as TGTGCCAGCAGTTTACGTGTAGTTAGCACAGATACGCAGTATTTT.

The V gene is TRBV7-9, the J gene TRBJ2-4, with D tentatively TRBD1 (6 bases). V lost 1 base and J 5 bases, leaving 9 bases between the germline ends. Germline V gives CDR1 SEHNR, CDR2 FQNEAQ (reference sequence). The CDR3 sequence is 14 residues long. The CDR3 DNA follows: TGTGCCAGCAGCTTAGGCAGGGGTGAAAACATTCAGTACTTC. It translates to CASSLGRGENIQYF. The complete variable domain, with remaining parts taken from reference TRBV7-9 and TRBJ2-4, reads DTGVSQNPRHKITKRGQNVTFRCDPISEHNRLYWYRQTLGQGPEFLTYFQNEAQLEKSRLLSDRFSAERPKGSFSTLEIQRTEQGDSAMYLCASSLGRGENIQYFGAGTRLSVL.

This chain links TRBV29-1 with TRBJ2-3; unclear D gene. This CDR3 region has 14 residues. Germline loops: CDR1 SQVTM, CDR2 ANQGSEA. V lost 8 bases, J lost 1 base, and 16 bases lay in between. The CDR3: CSLHGQVGTDTQYF. The DNA of the CDR3 is TGCAGCCTCCACGGTCAGGTTGGCACAGATACGCAGTATTTT.

The J gene is TRBJ2-1, the V gene TRBV2; either TRBD1 or TRBD2 may fit D (5 bases each). The CDR3 totals 13 residues. Per the germline V gene, CDR1 is SNHLY and CDR2 is FYNNEI. The ends were cut back, 6 bases at V and 5 bases at J, with 11 bases in the middle. For the CDR3, the DNA is TGTGCCAGCAGGCCTGGGACCAACAATGAGCAGTTCTTC. Protein product: CASRPGTNNEQFF.

The chain carries TRBV6-5 and TRBJ2-7; the D is unclear. Between the trimmed V and J ends, which lost 0 bases and 5 bases, there was a span of 11 bases. The germline CDR1 and CDR2 sequences are MNHEY and SVGAGI. The CDR3 runs to 14 residues. The DNA for the CDR3 is TGTGCCAGCAGTTACTCCTTGGGGTCCCACGAGCAGTACTTC. It yields the protein CASSYSLGSHEQYF.

The rearrangement joins TRBV2 to TRBJ2-7, with 10 positions matching TRBD2. Per the germline V gene, CDR1 is SNHLY and CDR2 is FYNNEI. This CDR3 comprises 16 residues. V trimming: 1 base; J trimming: 4 bases; junction bases outside the gene matches: 7. The CDR3 DNA follows: TGTGCCAGCAGTGAAGGGGCTAGCGGGAGTCTTTACGAGCAGTACTTC. This codes for CASSEGASGSLYEQYF.

To note about this clone: This same CDR3 is encoded by further DNA sequences in the sample. The CDR3: CASSTGGPYNEQFF. The CDR3 bases are TGTGCCAGTAGTACGGGGGGACCCTACAATGAGCAGTTCTTC. This chain links TRBV19 with TRBJ2-1; 7 bases align to TRBD2. The length of the CDR3 is 14 residues. Per germline, CDR1 LNHDA and CDR2 SQIVND (reference sequence). The trim removed 4 bases at V and 2 bases at J, leaving 2 bases unmatched. Using reference TRBV19 and TRBJ2-1 for the parts outside the CDR3, the full variable domain is DGGITQSPKYLFRKEGQNVTLSCEQNLNHDAMYWYRQDPGQGLRLIYYSQIVNDFQKGDIAEGYSVSREKKESFPLTVTSAQKNPTAFYLCASSTGGPYNEQFFGPGTRLTVL.

This chain connects TRBV9 to TRBJ1-1; 7 nucleotides align to TRBD1. This CDR3 region has 16 residues. The J segment lost 4 bases and the V segment lost 0 bases, leaving 9 bases of the junction unmatched. Germline V gene data show CDR1 as SGDLS and CDR2 as YYNGEE. CDR3 sequence reads: CASSVAGTARSTEAFF. The CDR3 nucleotides are TGTGCCAGCAGCGTAGCGGGGACAGCCCGTTCCACTGAAGCTTTCTTT.

The rearrangement links TRBV29-1 to TRBJ1-1, with D perhaps TRBD1 (5 bases). Germline CDR1 reads SQVTM; CDR2 reads ANQGSEA. V gave up 8 bases and J gave up 5 bases, with 15 bases separating them. The CDR3 totals 12 residues. The CDR3 sequence: CSSPGGGTEAFF. The DNA for the CDR3 is TGCAGCTCCCCAGGCGGGGGGACTGAAGCTTTCTTT.

For this clone: In the same sample, other DNA sequences code for this CDR3. The chain links TRBV29-1 to TRBJ2-1; D is unresolved. CDR3 length: 11 residues. Trimming stripped 7 bases from V and 3 bases from J, with 7 bases between. Per germline, CDR1 SQVTM and CDR2 ANQGSEA. CDR3 protein: CSAYSYNEQFF. CDR3 nucleotide sequence: TGCAGCGCCTACAGCTACAATGAGCAGTTCTTC.

The rearrangement links TRBV27 to TRBJ1-1, with D possibly being TRBD1 (5 bases). Trimming stripped 10 bases from V and 0 bases from J, with 21 bases between. CDR3 length equals 16 residues. Germline V gives CDR1 MNHEY, CDR2 SMNVEV (reference sequence). The CDR3 here is CATKRGGPLVNTEAFF. In nucleotides, the CDR3 is TGTGCCACCAAGCGGGGCGGACCATTGGTGAACACTGAAGCTTTCTTT.

This chain uses TRBV5-1 with TRBJ1-5; D is ambiguous. The CDR3 length is 15 residues. V was cut by 0 bases and J by 7 bases, with 14 bases left in between. Germline CDR1 reads SGHRS; CDR2 reads YFSETQ. CDR3 protein: CASSLGAAGGQPQHF. Here the CDR3 DNA reads TGCGCCAGCAGCTTGGGGGCAGCCGGAGGCCAGCCCCAGCATTTT.

The J gene is TRBJ1-4, the V gene TRBV4-1, with unresolved D. The germline CDR1 and CDR2 sequences are MGHRA and YSYEKL. The CDR3 has 13 amino acids. Trimming removed 2 bases at V and 8 bases at J, with 9 bases between. CDR3 coding DNA: TGCGCCAGCAGCCAACCACTAGACGAAAAACTGTTTTTT. Translated: CASSQPLDEKLFF.